This T cell receptor beta chain was recovered during a study of cytomegalovirus exposure and HLA in healthy donors. Study-level information: In a later analysis, it was reported that the 110 or so validation repertoires had been produced on the same platform as the 690 or so repertoires belonging to the first cohort. Findings and limits, study-wide: Rare TCR sequences dominated, though some public TCRs recurred in many donors. Cytomegalovirus-associated status was assigned to about 170 TCR beta chains.

To note about this clone: Its cognate antigen is unknown.

V was shortened by 5 bases and J by 3 bases, with 11 bases between the two germline ends. This CDR3 comprises 14 residues. CDR1 and CDR2 from the germline V gene are SGHAT and FQNNGV. Profiling relied on immunoSEQ multiplex PCR, and the TCRdb table lists in-frame clones only, not all of them. Of tens of thousands of clones listed, 90% to 96% are singletons. Sequencing used PBMCs. The TCR was taken from a man between 18 and 35 years old in good health and CMV-seropositive. V usage is TRBV11-2 and J usage is TRBJ1-3; D might be TRBD1 (6 bases). DNA for the CDR3: TGTGCCAGCAGCATAACAGGGAATGGAAACACCATATATTTT. Its protein product is CASSITGNGNTIYF.